This TCR beta chain was obtained from a study of prognosis after radiotherapy for stage I lung cancer. Study in general: Radiotherapy preceded distant metastases in a handful of patients (median approximately seven months); some 16 showed no significant progression.

The authors amplified TCR beta CDR3 from genomic DNA using two-round multiplex PCR. First-round PCR, the initial amplification, used primers specific to each TRBV and TRBJ gene. One entry per CDR3 protein, called by TCRdb with MiXCR from the multiplex PCR reads. Among more than 30,000 distinct CDR3 sequences listed, about 33% were seen once. Investigators drew roughly 6 milliliters of peripheral blood at each of two time points. Germline values: CDR1 MNHEY, CDR2 SVGEGT. Deletions cut 6 bases from V and 10 bases from J, with 24 bases between. CDR3 length: 15 amino acids. Details on this clonotype: This likely stems from a read error, as it lies one base from a far larger clone. The CDR3 end shows no conserved phenylalanine or tryptophan, and so a read error is likely.

The clonotype was recovered from a donor at least 50 years old with non-small cell lung cancer. The chain employs TRBV6-2 or TRBV6-3 and TRBJ1-2, with D possibly matching TRBD1 (5 bases). The material was PBMCs, obtained before or after stereotactic body radiation therapy (not recorded which). The DNA of the CDR3 is TGTGCCAGCAGACACCGGGACTGGGAGGTGGGTGTCTACACCTCC. Protein product: CASRHRDWEVGVYTS.